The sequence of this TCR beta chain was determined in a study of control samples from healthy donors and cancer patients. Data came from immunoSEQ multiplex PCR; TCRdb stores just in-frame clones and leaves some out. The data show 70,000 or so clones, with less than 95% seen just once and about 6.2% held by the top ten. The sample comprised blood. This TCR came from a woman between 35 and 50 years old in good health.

The CDR3 nucleotides read TGTGCCAGCAGCTTAGCCGAGGGGGGGAAACTGTTTTTT. The encoded protein is CASSLAEGGKLFF. The V call is TRBV7-9, the J call TRBJ1-4; D is possibly TRBD1 (6 bases). CDR1 is SEHNR, CDR2 FQNEAQ, per germline (reference sequence). Trimming took off 0 bases at V and 11 bases at J, with 10 bases between the two ends. This CDR3 region has 13 residues.